This TCR beta chain originates from a study of glioma-infiltrating T cells. Study-level results: Gliomas, especially low-grade, showed above-expected tissue-blood divergence; non-neoplastic patients showed below.

CDR1 MNHNS and CDR2 SASEGT come from the germline V gene. This CDR3 spans 15 amino acids. Trimming took off 6 bases at V and 1 base at J, with 13 bases between the two ends. The iRepertoire nested amplicon-rescue multiplex PCR amplified TCR alpha and beta CDR3s from RNA. MiXCR, run by TCRdb on the multiplex PCR reads, gives a single entry per CDR3 protein. The data hold around 120,000 distinct CDR3 sequences, with about 25% observed a single time. This clonotype appeared a few times. What it recognizes is unknown. Sequencing was done on a sample of glioma tissue, nonneoplastic brain tissue, or PBMCs (not recorded which). The source is a human donor with low-grade glioma or glioblastoma, undergoing nonglioma brain surgery, or in good health (not recorded which). The gene calls are TRBV6-1 and TRBJ2-1, with D perhaps matching TRBD1 or TRBD2 (6 bases each). DNA for the CDR3: TGTGCCAGCAGAACCGGGGGCGCTTCCTACAATGAGCAGTTCTTC. Translated: CASRTGGASYNEQFF.